Shown below are 30 T cell receptor beta chains from a single sample sequenced in a study of cytomegalovirus exposure and HLA in healthy donors. Primers for the PCR totalled 60 Vbeta and 13 Jbeta. Libraries were prepared by immunoSEQ multiplex PCR; TCRdb keeps only in-frame clonotypes and omits some of them. Seen here are about 120,000 clones, around 80% observed once, and the top ten hold around 9.9%. Sequenced material: PBMCs. The receptors originated from a man aged 25 to 45 in good health and CMV-seropositive.

The genes are TRBV7-8 and TRBJ1-5, with D perhaps TRBD1 (6 bases). Trimming left V 2 bases short and J 3 bases short, with 11 bases between. The CDR3 has 15 residues. From germline, CDR1 is SGHVS and CDR2 FQNEAQ. The CDR3 DNA reads TGTGCCAGCAGCTTACAGGGGTCTTCCAATCAGCCCCAGCATTTT. This codes for CASSLQGSSNQPQHF.

The CDR3 coding sequence is TGTGCCAGCAGCTTACTAGAGGGATTAAGTGAGCAGTTCTTC. Its translation: CASSLLEGLSEQFF. The chain recombines TRBV7-2 with TRBJ2-1; maybe TRBD2 (5 bases). V lost 2 bases and J lost 9, with 14 bases in between. This CDR3 comprises 14 residues. CDR1 is SGHTA, CDR2 FQGNSA, per germline.

This clone was seen only a few times. V and J are TRBV5-4 and TRBJ2-1; 8 nucleotides agree with TRBD1. Germline V gene sequence: CDR1 SGHNT, CDR2 YYREEE (reference sequence). The CDR3 has 14 residues. V dropped 2 bases and J dropped 5; count of bases not matched to a gene: 3. The CDR3 DNA reads as TGTGCCAGCAGCTTACAGGGGGTCGACAATGAGCAGTTCTTC. This sequence encodes CASSLQGVDNEQFF.

The chain couples TRBV25-1 to TRBJ2-7; D may be TRBD1 (7 bases). V lost 1 base and J 5 bases, leaving 18 bases between the germline ends. The CDR3 is 16 amino acids. From germline, CDR1 is MGHDK and CDR2 SYGVNS. CDR3 residues: CASSELWSGGSNEQYF. The CDR3 nucleotides are TGTGCCAGCAGTGAATTGTGGTCAGGGGGGAGCAACGAGCAGTACTTC.

The rearrangement joins TRBV9 to TRBJ2-3; TRBD2 matches at 9 bases. The V and J ends lost 3 bases and 6 bases, in that order; junction bases with no gene match: 5. Germline V gene data show CDR1 as SGDLS and CDR2 as YYNGEE. CDR3 length: 14 amino acids. Here the CDR3 reads CASSASGTMDTQYF. The DNA for the CDR3 is TGTGCCAGCAGCGCTAGCGGGACGATGGATACGCAGTATTTT.

The chain joins TRBV6-5 to TRBJ1-3; 10 bases agree with TRBD1. Germline trimming cut 5 bases from V and 3 bases from J; bases unmatched to any gene: 4. The germline V gene encodes CDR1 MNHEY and CDR2 SVGAGI. The CDR3 covers 15 residues. CDR3 DNA sequence: TGTGCCAGCAGTCCCGACAGGGGGCATGGAAACACCATATATTTT. Translation gives CASSPDRGHGNTIYF.

The rearrangement links TRBV5-4 to TRBJ2-1, with D tentatively TRBD2 (6 bases). V was trimmed by 4 bases and J by 7 bases, leaving 18 bases between them. From germline, CDR1 is SGHNT and CDR2 YYREEE (reference sequence). This CDR3 region has 15 residues. CDR3 nucleotide sequence: TGTGCCAGCAGCCGGGGACTGGCGCTGGGTAATGAGCAGTTCTTC. It yields the protein CASSRGLALGNEQFF.

J is TRBJ2-7 and V is TRBV30; 9 bases are shared with TRBD2. The V and J ends lost 3 bases and 6 bases, in that order; junction bases with no gene match: 6. Per germline, CDR1 GTSNPN and CDR2 SVGIG (reference sequence). The CDR3 contains 13 residues. The CDR3 bases are TGTGCCTGGAGCCTGGGAGCGGGAGGCGAGCAGTACTTC. It yields the protein CAWSLGAGGEQYF.

The V call is TRBV5-1, the J call TRBJ2-5; 11 nucleotides align to TRBD2. CDR1 SGHRS and CDR2 YFSETQ come from the germline V gene. The CDR3 spans 16 residues. Trimming cost V 6 bases and J 1 base; bases outside gene matches: 8. The CDR3 here is CASTGLADNFQETQYF. CDR3 DNA sequence: TGCGCCAGCACGGGACTAGCGGATAATTTCCAAGAGACCCAGTACTTC.

The chain carries TRBV27 and TRBJ2-5, with 7 bases lining up with TRBD1. From germline, CDR1 is MNHEY and CDR2 SMNVEV (reference sequence). This CDR3 has 15 residues. The J segment lost 4 bases and the V segment lost 4 bases, leaving 9 bases of the junction unmatched. In DNA form, the CDR3 reads TGTGCCAGCAGTTCTCGACAGGGCCCGGGAGAGACCCAGTACTTC. This encodes CASSSRQGPGETQYF.

This chain links TRBV2 with TRBJ2-7, with 10 bases lining up with TRBD2. There are 14 residues in the CDR3. Germline CDR1 SNHLY, CDR2 FYNNEI. Trimming removed 6 bases from V and 5 bases from J; junction bases left unmatched: 7. The CDR3 DNA reads as TGTGCCAGCAGGGCCGGGACTAGCGTTGACGAGCAGTACTTC. The encoded protein is CASRAGTSVDEQYF.

The chain uses TRBV7-2 and TRBJ2-1; 7 bases map to TRBD2. V dropped 4 bases and J dropped 4; count of bases not matched to a gene: 10. This CDR3 spans 16 amino acids. Germline V lookup: CDR1 SGHTA, CDR2 FQGNSA. The CDR3 spells CASSSGLGPPYNEQFF. CDR3 sequence (DNA): TGTGCCAGCAGCTCCGGACTAGGTCCACCGTACAATGAGCAGTTCTTC.

The chain employs TRBV7-8 and TRBJ1-1, with D unclear. The CDR3 has 13 residues. Looked up from germline, CDR1 is SGHVS and CDR2 is FQNEAQ. V was shortened by 3 bases and J by 1 base, with 6 bases between the two germline ends. The CDR3 sequence: CASSFRGNTEAFF. DNA for the CDR3: TGTGCCAGCAGCTTTCGGGGGAACACTGAAGCTTTCTTT.

The chain recombines TRBV7-2 with TRBJ1-1; D is possibly TRBD1 (6 bases). The V gene's germline CDR1 is SGHTA and CDR2 FQGNSA. The CDR3 sequence is 14 residues long. V was clipped by 5 bases and J by 4 bases, with 14 bases between them. The chain's CDR3 is CASSPRPRGTEAFF. The DNA of the CDR3 is TGTGCCAGCAGCCCGAGACCCAGGGGCACTGAAGCTTTCTTT.

V usage is TRBV18 and J usage is TRBJ2-7; TRBD2 matches at 7 bases. V shed 2 bases, J shed 7 bases, and the junction held 14 bases outside the gene matches. CDR1 and CDR2 from the germline V gene are KGHSH and LQKENI. The CDR3 runs 16 residues. The CDR3 reads CASSPEGAGMRSEQYF. The DNA for the CDR3 is TGTGCCAGCTCACCAGAGGGAGCGGGAATGAGAAGTGAGCAGTACTTC.

This clone has only a few counts. The chain links TRBV27 to TRBJ1-2, with D perhaps matching TRBD1 (6 bases). CDR3 length: 12 residues. Looked up from germline, CDR1 is MNHEY and CDR2 is SMNVEV (reference sequence). V was pared by 2 bases and J by 8 bases, with 9 bases between. CDR3 residues: CASSLRGQGYTF. In DNA form, the CDR3 reads TGTGCCAGCAGTTTAAGGGGACAAGGCTACACCTTC.

The chain couples TRBV7-3 to TRBJ2-1; tentatively, D is TRBD2 (6 bases). Germline V gives CDR1 SGHTA, CDR2 FQGTGA. The CDR3 is made up of 14 amino acids. The V gene lost 3 bases and the J gene lost 9 bases, with 15 bases spanning the gap. The DNA for the CDR3 is TGTGCCAGCAGCTTCGGACCGGGGGAGAGTGAGCAGTTCTTC. This encodes CASSFGPGESEQFF.

The J gene is TRBJ2-1, the V gene TRBV7-2; 11 nucleotides match TRBD2. Germline V gene sequence: CDR1 SGHTA, CDR2 FQGNSA. The CDR3 totals 15 residues. Losses at the gene ends were 6 bases for V and 4 bases for J; bases not matched to a gene: 5. As DNA, the CDR3 is TGTGCCAGCAGTCCCGGGACTAGCGGTTACAATGAGCAGTTCTTC. Translated, it gives CASSPGTSGYNEQFF. The full variable domain, rest sourced from reference TRBV7-2 and TRBJ2-1, is GAGVSQSPSNKVTEKGKDVELRCDPISGHTALYWYRQSLGQGLEFLIYFQGNSAPDKSGLPSDRFSAERTGGSVSTLTIQRTQQEDSAVYLCASSPGTSGYNEQFFGPGTRLTVL.

The V call is TRBV7-9, the J call TRBJ2-1, with 9 bases that match TRBD1. CDR1 SEHNR and CDR2 FQNEAQ come from the germline V gene (reference sequence). CDR3 length equals 15 residues. The J segment lost 5 bases and the V segment lost 5 bases, leaving 7 bases of the junction unmatched. CDR3 DNA: TGTGCCAGCAGCGCTGACAGGGGGGTTAACAATGAGCAGTTCTTC. Protein product: CASSADRGVNNEQFF.

This chain links TRBV7-9 with TRBJ1-1; TRBD1 aligns across 9 bases. This CDR3 has 15 residues. The J segment lost 1 base and the V segment lost 5 bases, leaving 5 bases of the junction unmatched. Germline V gives CDR1 SEHNR, CDR2 FQNEAQ (reference sequence). DNA for the CDR3: TGTGCCAGCAGCCAGAACAGGGGGCAGAACACTGAAGCTTTCTTT. This translates into CASSQNRGQNTEAFF.

The chain employs TRBV27 and TRBJ2-7; possibly TRBD2 for D (6 bases). V was trimmed by 10 bases and J by 6 bases, leaving 13 bases between them. The CDR3 covers 11 residues. Per the germline V gene, CDR1 is MNHEY and CDR2 is SMNVEV (reference sequence). The CDR3 DNA sequence: TGTGCCAACCGGGACTGTACCGAGCAGTACTTC. It specifies CANRDCTEQYF.

The J gene is TRBJ2-3, the V gene TRBV6-5; TRBD2 matches at 8 bases. V gave up 6 bases and J gave up 3 bases; unmatched junction bases: 5. Germline CDR1 MNHEY, CDR2 SVGAGI. This CDR3 comprises 14 residues. This chain's CDR3 is CASSRGLATDTQYF. CDR3 DNA: TGTGCCAGCAGCCGAGGACTAGCAACAGATACGCAGTATTTT.

J is TRBJ1-3 and V is TRBV15, with D possibly TRBD1 on 5 matching bases. The CDR3 is made up of 16 amino acids. V was trimmed by 2 bases and J by 4 bases, leaving 15 bases between them. In germline, CDR1 is LNHNV, CDR2 YYDKDF (reference sequence). CDR3 region: CATSRSGGVGGNTIYF. The CDR3 DNA follows: TGTGCCACCAGCAGATCCGGAGGGGTCGGAGGAAACACCATATATTTT.

This sequence joins TRBV5-1 and TRBJ2-7, with D maybe TRBD1 (5 bases). The CDR3 consists of 13 residues. Germline V gene data show CDR1 as SGHRS and CDR2 as YFSETQ. V was trimmed by 2 bases and J by 5 bases, leaving 11 bases between them. The CDR3 spells CASSFAGLNEQYF. The CDR3 DNA reads TGCGCCAGCAGCTTCGCAGGGTTAAACGAGCAGTACTTC.

The rearrangement links TRBV5-1 to TRBJ2-1; D unresolved. V lost 4 bases, J lost 9 bases, and 11 bases lay in between. Germline CDR1 and CDR2: SGHRS and YFSETQ. CDR3 length: 12 residues. As DNA, the CDR3 is TGCGCCAGCAGCGAGGAACTGGGTGAGCAGTTCTTC. Residues: CASSEELGEQFF.

The genes are TRBV27 and TRBJ1-5; D remains unclear. The CDR3 contains 13 residues. CDR1 is MNHEY, CDR2 SMNVEV, per germline (reference sequence). Trimming left V 2 bases short and J 7 bases short, with 9 bases between. Written as DNA, the CDR3 is TGTGCCAGCAGTTTAGTCCCGCGACAGCCCCAGCATTTT. Translated, it gives CASSLVPRQPQHF.

The table lists this clone with a few counts. The chain joins TRBV25-1 to TRBJ2-1; TRBD2 matches at 9 bases. Per the germline V gene, CDR1 is MGHDK and CDR2 is SYGVNS. CDR3 size: 15 residues. V lost 6 bases and J lost 1; bases outside the gene matches: 4. CDR3 protein: CASSQSGRSYNEQFF. As DNA, the CDR3 is TGTGCCAGCAGCCAAAGCGGGAGGTCCTACAATGAGCAGTTCTTC. The variable domain in full, completed from reference TRBV25-1 and TRBJ2-1, reads EADIYQTPRYLVIGTGKKITLECSQTMGHDKMYWYQQDPGMELHLIHYSYGVNSTEKGDLSSESTVSRIRTEHFPLTLESARPSHTSQYLCASSQSGRSYNEQFFGPGTRLTVL.

This clone was observed a single time. The J gene is TRBJ2-7, the V gene TRBV25-1, with D maybe TRBD2 (5 bases). V lost 2 bases to trimming and J lost 3 bases, with 5 bases between them. The CDR3 sequence is 12 residues long. CDR1 and CDR2 from the germline V gene are MGHDK and SYGVNS. The CDR3 reads CASSERGYEQYF. As DNA, the CDR3 is TGTGCCAGCAGTGAACGGGGCTACGAGCAGTACTTC.

This chain joins TRBV28 and TRBJ2-5; tentative D call: TRBD2 (6 bases). V gave up 2 bases and J gave up 4 bases, with 11 bases separating them. The CDR3 covers 14 residues. Germline CDR1 MDHEN, CDR2 SYDVKM. CDR3 in amino acids: CASSLGGRAETQYF. The CDR3 bases are TGTGCCAGCAGTTTAGGAGGGAGAGCAGAGACCCAGTACTTC. Full variable domain (outside the CDR3, taken from reference TRBV28 and TRBJ2-5): DVKVTQSSRYLVKRTGEKVFLECVQDMDHENMFWYRQDPGLGLRLIYFSYDVKMKEKGDIPEGYSVSREKKERFSLILESASTNQTSMYLCASSLGGRAETQYFGPGTRLLVL.

The rearrangement uses TRBV27 and TRBJ1-5; perhaps TRBD1 as D (6 bases). V was cut by 2 bases and J by 5 bases, with 10 bases left in between. From germline, CDR1 is MNHEY and CDR2 SMNVEV (reference sequence). The CDR3 has 14 amino acids. The CDR3 DNA is TGTGCCAGCAGTTTACGGGGGGCAGATCAGCCCCAGCATTTT. Encoded protein: CASSLRGADQPQHF.